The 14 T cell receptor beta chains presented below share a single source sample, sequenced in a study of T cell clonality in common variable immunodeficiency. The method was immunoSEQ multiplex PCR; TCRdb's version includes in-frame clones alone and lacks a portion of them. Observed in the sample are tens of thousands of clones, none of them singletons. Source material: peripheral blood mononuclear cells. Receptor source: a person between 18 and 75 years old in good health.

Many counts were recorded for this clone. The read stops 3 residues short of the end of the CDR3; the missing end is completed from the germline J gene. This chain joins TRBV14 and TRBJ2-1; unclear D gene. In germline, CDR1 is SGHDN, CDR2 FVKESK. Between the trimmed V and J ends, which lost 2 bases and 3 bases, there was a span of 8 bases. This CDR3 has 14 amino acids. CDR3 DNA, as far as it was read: TGTGCCAGCAGCCAACTTACTCTCTACAATGAG. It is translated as CASSQLTLYNE. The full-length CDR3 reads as CASSQLTLYNEQFF.

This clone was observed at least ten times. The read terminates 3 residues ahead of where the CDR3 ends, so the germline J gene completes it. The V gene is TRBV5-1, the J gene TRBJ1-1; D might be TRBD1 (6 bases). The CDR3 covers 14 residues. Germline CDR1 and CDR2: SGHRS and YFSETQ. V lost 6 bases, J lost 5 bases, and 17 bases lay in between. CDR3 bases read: TGCGCCAGCACCCCCGTAGGGGGTCGAACTGAA. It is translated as CASTPVGGRTE. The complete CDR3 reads CASTPVGGRTEAFF.

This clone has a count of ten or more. The chain's CDR3 is CASSLLVGEAFF. CDR3 DNA, as far as it was read: TGTGCCAGCAGCTTATTGGTGGGCGAA. The chain combines TRBV7-2 with TRBJ1-1, with D unresolved. With the read ending 3 residues before the CDR3 end, the germline J gene is used to fill in that end. Germline V gene data show CDR1 as SGHTA and CDR2 as FQGNSA. The CDR3 has 12 residues.

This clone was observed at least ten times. The sequenced CDR3 bases are TGTGCCTGGAGCCCCACAGCGAACACTGAA. Protein product: CAWSPTANTE. The entire CDR3 protein is CAWSPTANTEAFF. The chain is built from TRBV30 and TRBJ1-1; D unresolved. The read stops 3 residues short of the end of the CDR3; the missing end is completed from the germline J gene. CDR3 size: 13 residues. CDR1 and CDR2 from the germline V gene are GTSNPN and SVGIG (reference sequence). V dropped 3 bases and J dropped 1 base, with 9 bases sitting between them. The entire variable domain, with the rest obtained from reference TRBV30 and TRBJ1-1, is as follows: SQTIHQWPATLVQPVGSPLSLECTVEGTSNPNLYWYRQAAGRGLQLLFYSVGIGQISSEVPQNLSASRPQDRQFILSSKKLLLSDSGFYLCAWSPTANTEAFFGQGTRLTVV.

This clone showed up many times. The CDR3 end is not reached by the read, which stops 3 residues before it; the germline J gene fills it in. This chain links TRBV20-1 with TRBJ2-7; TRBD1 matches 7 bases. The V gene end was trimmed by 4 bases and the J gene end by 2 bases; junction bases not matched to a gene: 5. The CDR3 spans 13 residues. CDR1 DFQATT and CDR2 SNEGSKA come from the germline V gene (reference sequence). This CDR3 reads CSATRQGTYEQYF. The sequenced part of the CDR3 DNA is TGCAGTGCTACTAGACAGGGAACCTACGAG.

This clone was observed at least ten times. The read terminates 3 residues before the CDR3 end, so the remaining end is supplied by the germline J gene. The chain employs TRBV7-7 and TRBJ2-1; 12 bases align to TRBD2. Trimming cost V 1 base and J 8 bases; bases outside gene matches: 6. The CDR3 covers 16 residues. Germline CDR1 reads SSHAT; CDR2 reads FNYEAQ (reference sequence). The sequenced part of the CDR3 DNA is TGTGCCAGCAGCTTAGGACTAGCGGGAGTAGGGGATGAG. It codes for CASSLGLAGVGDE. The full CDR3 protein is CASSLGLAGVGDEQFF.

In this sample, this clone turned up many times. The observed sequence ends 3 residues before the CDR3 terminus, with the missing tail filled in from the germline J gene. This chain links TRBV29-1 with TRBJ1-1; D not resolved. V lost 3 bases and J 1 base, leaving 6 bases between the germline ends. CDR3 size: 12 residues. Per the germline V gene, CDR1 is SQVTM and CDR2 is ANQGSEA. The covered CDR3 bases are TGCAGCGTTGACCCAGGGAACACTGAA. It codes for CSVDPGNTE. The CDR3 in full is CSVDPGNTEAFF.

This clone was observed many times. The CDR3 sequence: CSVPILGQGFDNEQFF. CDR3 DNA, as far as it was read: TGCAGCGTTCCCATCCTCGGACAGGGGTTTGACAATGAG. The chain links TRBV29-1 to TRBJ2-1; TRBD1 matches 9 bases. From the germline J gene comes the end of the CDR3, since the read stops 3 residues before it. This CDR3 comprises 16 residues. With V trimmed by 5 bases and J by 5 bases, 13 bases remained unmatched. CDR1 SQVTM and CDR2 ANQGSEA come from the germline V gene.

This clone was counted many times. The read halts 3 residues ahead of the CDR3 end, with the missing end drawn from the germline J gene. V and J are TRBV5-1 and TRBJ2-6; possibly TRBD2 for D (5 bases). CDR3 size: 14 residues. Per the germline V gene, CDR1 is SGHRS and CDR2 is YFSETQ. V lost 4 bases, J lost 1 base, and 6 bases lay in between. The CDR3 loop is CASSRGSGANVLTF. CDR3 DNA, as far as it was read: TGCGCCAGCAGCCGGGGTTCTGGGGCCAACGTC.

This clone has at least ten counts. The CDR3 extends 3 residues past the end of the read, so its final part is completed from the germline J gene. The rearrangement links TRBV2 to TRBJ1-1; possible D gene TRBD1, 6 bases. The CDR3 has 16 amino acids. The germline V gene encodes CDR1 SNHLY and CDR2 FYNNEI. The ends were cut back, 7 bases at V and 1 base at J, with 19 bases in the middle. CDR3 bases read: TGTGCCAGCACCCCACGAGATGGGGGCGGGAACACTGAA. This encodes CASTPRDGGGNTE. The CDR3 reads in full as CASTPRDGGGNTEAFF.

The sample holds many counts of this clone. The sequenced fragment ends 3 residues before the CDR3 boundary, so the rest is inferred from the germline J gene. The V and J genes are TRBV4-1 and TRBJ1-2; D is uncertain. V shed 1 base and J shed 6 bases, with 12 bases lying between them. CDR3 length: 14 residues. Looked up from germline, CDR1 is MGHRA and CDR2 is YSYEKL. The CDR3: CASSQVGFTDGYTF. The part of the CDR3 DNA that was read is TGCGCCAGCAGCCAAGTCGGTTTCACGGATGGC.

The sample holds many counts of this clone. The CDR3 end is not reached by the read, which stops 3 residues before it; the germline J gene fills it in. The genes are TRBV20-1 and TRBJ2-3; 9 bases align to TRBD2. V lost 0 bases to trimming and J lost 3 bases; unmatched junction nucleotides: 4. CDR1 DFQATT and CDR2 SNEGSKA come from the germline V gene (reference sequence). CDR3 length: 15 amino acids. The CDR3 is CSAREILAGTDTQYF. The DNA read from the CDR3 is TGCAGTGCTAGAGAGATACTAGCGGGTACAGATACG.

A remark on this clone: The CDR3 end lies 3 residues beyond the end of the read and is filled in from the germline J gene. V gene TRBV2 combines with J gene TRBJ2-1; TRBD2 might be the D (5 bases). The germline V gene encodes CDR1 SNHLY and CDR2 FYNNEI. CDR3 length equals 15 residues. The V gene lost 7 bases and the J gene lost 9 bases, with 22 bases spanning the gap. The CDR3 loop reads CASTVALRASSEQFF. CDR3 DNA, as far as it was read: TGTGCCAGCACAGTCGCTTTAAGGGCTAGCAGTGAG. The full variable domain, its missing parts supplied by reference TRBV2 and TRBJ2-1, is EPEVTQTPSHQVTQMGQEVILRCVPISNHLYFYWYRQILGQKVEFLVSFYNNEISEKSEIFDDQFSVERPDGSNFTLKIRSTKLEDSAMYFCASTVALRASSEQFFGPGTRLTVL.

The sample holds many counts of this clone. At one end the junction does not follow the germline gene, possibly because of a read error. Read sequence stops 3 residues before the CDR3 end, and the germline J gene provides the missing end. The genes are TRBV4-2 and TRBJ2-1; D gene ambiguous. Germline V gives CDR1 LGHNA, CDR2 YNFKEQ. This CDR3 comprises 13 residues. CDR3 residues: CASSQARNNEQFF. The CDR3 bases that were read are TGCGCCAGCAGCCAAGCTAGAAACAATGAG.